One sample yielded the 10 T cell receptor beta chains listed below, sequenced in a study of blood T cell repertoires in COVID-19 (dated by TCRdb to 2019 to 2021). Libraries were constructed by the immunoSEQ multiplex PCR assay. TCRdb took this table from immuneACCESS and kept in-frame rearrangements with V and J called. Such tables lack part of the clones; where checked against another copy, unresolved V genes explain under half of the gap, and the rest is unexplained. The sample table shows 250,000 to 300,000 clones, and 88% are seen once. Clones ranked in the top ten supply just under 1% of the sample. The specimen was peripheral blood. The receptors stem from a middle-aged woman who had recovered from COVID-19.

This clone was detected once. The chain links TRBV4-3 to TRBJ1-2; unclear D gene. The germline V gene encodes CDR1 LGHNA and CDR2 YSLEER. The CDR3 runs to 15 residues. V was shortened by 0 bases and J by 8 bases, with 16 bases between the two germline ends. CDR3 in DNA: TGCGCCAGCAGCCAAGATCTGCGGGGAGGCGGAGGCTACACCTTC. Translated: CASSQDLRGGGGYTF.

The chain links TRBV5-4 to TRBJ2-7; 8 bases line up with TRBD2. V lost 0 bases to trimming and J lost 1 base; unmatched junction nucleotides: 3. CDR1 SGHNT and CDR2 YYREEE come from the germline V gene (reference sequence). The CDR3 has 15 amino acids. The CDR3 DNA reads TGTGCCAGCAGCTTGGGTCGGGAGGGGTCCTACGAGCAGTACTTC. Translation: CASSLGREGSYEQYF.

The chain combines TRBV5-1 with TRBJ2-5; D unclear. Trimming left V 4 bases short and J 2 bases short, with 9 bases between. The CDR3 extends over 13 amino acids. Germline V gene sequence: CDR1 SGHRS, CDR2 YFSETQ. CDR3 protein: CASSPAEQETQYF. Written as DNA, the CDR3 is TGCGCCAGCAGCCCCGCGGAACAAGAGACCCAGTACTTC.

J is TRBJ1-2 and V is TRBV9, with TRBD1 identical over 7 bases. V was clipped by 4 bases and J by 11 bases; unmatched bases: 11. The CDR3 is made up of 13 amino acids. Germline assignment: CDR1 SGDLS and CDR2 YYNGEE. The CDR3 sequence: CASSRQGRLGYTF. The CDR3 bases are TGTGCCAGCAGCCGACAGGGCCGTCTGGGATACACCTTC.

V is TRBV2 and J is TRBJ2-4; perhaps TRBD2 as D (6 bases). This CDR3 comprises 15 residues. V was shortened by 6 bases and J by 8 bases, with 20 bases between the two germline ends. The germline V gene encodes CDR1 SNHLY and CDR2 FYNNEI. In DNA, the CDR3 is TGTGCCAGCAGGGGCCTTGGGGGGAGCAGGGACATTCAGTACTTC. Translation: CASRGLGGSRDIQYF. Complete variable domain (other parts from reference TRBV2 and TRBJ2-4): EPEVTQTPSHQVTQMGQEVILRCVPISNHLYFYWYRQILGQKVEFLVSFYNNEISEKSEIFDDQFSVERPDGSNFTLKIRSTKLEDSAMYFCASRGLGGSRDIQYFGAGTRLSVL.

The rearrangement uses TRBV10-1 and TRBJ2-7; weak D call: TRBD1 (6 bases). CDR3 length: 16 residues. Trimming removed 0 bases at V and 3 bases at J, with 15 bases between. CDR1 and CDR2 from the germline V gene are WNHNN and SYGVQD (reference sequence). The CDR3 bases are TGCGCCAGCAGTGAGTCGAGGGCGACAGGACACTACGAGCAGTACTTC. Translated: CASSESRATGHYEQYF.

The V call is TRBV19, the J call TRBJ1-1; the D gene is possibly TRBD1 (6 bases). Trimming removed 10 bases from V and 9 bases from J, with 18 bases in between. This CDR3 contains 12 residues. The germline V gene encodes CDR1 LNHDA and CDR2 SQIVND (reference sequence). CDR3 sequence: CAIFGGGLKAFF. Written as DNA, the CDR3 is TGTGCCATCTTTGGGGGCGGTCTAAAAGCTTTCTTT.

This chain connects TRBV7-9 to TRBJ2-1; TRBD1 aligns across 9 bases. Per the germline V gene, CDR1 is SEHNR and CDR2 is FQNEAQ (reference sequence). Trimming took 5 bases from V and 8 from J; bases not matched to a gene: 10. This CDR3 comprises 15 residues. The CDR3 region has the DNA TGTGCCAGCAGCCCCCCCGGGACAGGGCCCGATGAGCAGTTCTTC. Protein product: CASSPPGTGPDEQFF.

CDR3 DNA sequence: TGTGCCTGGAGGGGCGGGAGGCGTCACACAGATACGCAGTATTTT. As protein: CAWRGGRRHTDTQYF. The genes are TRBV30 and TRBJ2-3; TRBD2 aligns across 8 bases. This CDR3 region has 15 residues. J was trimmed by 2 bases and V by 3 bases; bases with no gene match: 7. Germline lookup yields CDR1 GTSNPN and CDR2 SVGIG (reference sequence).

The V gene is TRBV6-5, the J gene TRBJ1-2, with D possibly being TRBD1 (5 bases). V was pared by 7 bases and J by 4 bases, with 10 bases between. CDR1 and CDR2 (germline): MNHEY, SVGAGI. CDR3 length: 12 residues. The CDR3 sequence: CASTRGGYGYTF. CDR3 in DNA: TGTGCCAGCACCCGGGGGGGCTATGGCTACACCTTC.